This is a list of T cell receptor beta chains from one sample in a study of CD8+ T cells in alopecia areata. Data came from immunoSEQ multiplex PCR; TCRdb stores just in-frame clones and leaves some out. The data show about 140,000 clones, with about 47% seen just once and around 1% held by the top ten. The source material was CD4+ T cells sorted from blood, sampled at week 0. These receptors were collected from a human donor with alopecia areata. Both conserved end residues are part of each CDR3. The D gene is left open where the match is weak. Size tells how often a clone was seen (once, few, many) or the class of an expanded clone, and some rows leave it out.

V	J	D	size	DNA	CDR3
TRBV28	TRBJ2-7	TRBD1	few	TGTGCCAGCAGTCCACGACAGGGGTGGACCTACGAGCAGTACTTC	CASSPRQGWTYEQYF
TRBV5-6	TRBJ2-2	TRBD1	few	TGTGCCAGCAGCCCGCAGGGGGCGGGGACCGGGGAGCTGTTTTTT	CASSPQGAGTGELFF
TRBV2	TRBJ1-2	.	few	TGTGCCAGCACTGGGACGGAGTATGGCTACACCTTC	CASTGTEYGYTF
TRBV30	TRBJ1-1	.	.	TGTGCCTGGAGCACAGGGCTTGGCACTGAAGCTTTCTTT	CAWSTGLGTEAFF
TRBV30	TRBJ1-1	.	.	TGTGCCTGGAGTGCCCAGAACACTGAAGCTTTCTTT	CAWSAQNTEAFF
TRBV29-1	TRBJ1-2	.	.	TGCAGCGTTGTGGGAGACAGATCAAACTATGGCTACACCTTC	CSVVGDRSNYGYTF
TRBV19	TRBJ1-1	.	.	TGTGCCAGTAGTACCTCGGGCCCTGAAGCTTTCTTT	CASSTSGPEAFF
TRBV7-9	TRBJ2-3	.	few	TGTGCCAGCAGAGGGAGTGGCGCAGATACGCAGTATTTT	CASRGSGADTQYF
TRBV6-5	TRBJ2-4	.	.	TGTGCCAGCAGTTACTCGACCAGGAACATTCAGTACTTC	CASSYSTRNIQYF
TRBV29-1	TRBJ2-7	TRBD2	few	TGCAGCGTTGGGACTAGCTCCTACGAGCAGTACTTC	CSVGTSSYEQYF
TRBV5-1	TRBJ2-7	TRBD1	few	TGCGCCAGCAGCACCTGGACAGGGACCTACGAGCAGTACTTC	CASSTWTGTYEQYF
TRBV5-4	TRBJ2-3	TRBD2	.	TGTGCCAGCAGCCTCGGGACTAGCGGGACGTGGGGTCGGGATACGCAGTATTTT	CASSLGTSGTWGRDTQYF
TRBV19	TRBJ1-1	.	.	TGTGCCAGTAGTATAGCCGGGCCTAGGAACACTGAAGCTTTCTTT	CASSIAGPRNTEAFF
TRBV19	TRBJ1-5	.	.	TGTGCCAGTAGTATAAACAGGGCTGGGGGCAATCAGCCCCAGCATTTT	CASSINRAGGNQPQHF
TRBV19	TRBJ1-5	TRBD1	.	TGTGCCAGTAGTAACACAGGGGGAGGGCCCCAGCATTTT	CASSNTGGGPQHF
TRBV15	TRBJ2-7	TRBD2	few	TGTGCCACCAGCAGACTACTAGCGGGCGAGCAGTACTTC	CATSRLLAGEQYF
TRBV7-9	TRBJ2-5	.	few	TGTGCCAGCAGCTTAGCCCTTACCCAAGAGACCCAGTACTTC	CASSLALTQETQYF
TRBV9	TRBJ1-2	TRBD1	few	TGTGCCAGCAAAGCCCTTCACTCAGGGGGAGGCTACACCTTC	CASKALHSGGGYTF
TRBV15	TRBJ2-5	.	few	TGTGCCACCACCCGAGGGGACCAAGAGACCCAGTACTTC	CATTRGDQETQYF
TRBV29-1	TRBJ2-2	TRBD2	few	TGCAGCGTTGAAGTTACGAGCGGGAGGGCCTTTGGCACCGGGGAGCTGTTTTTT	CSVEVTSGRAFGTGELFF
TRBV30	TRBJ1-5	TRBD1	.	TGTGCCTGGAGTGCGGACAGGGGAGGGAATCAGCCCCAGCATTTT	CAWSADRGGNQPQHF
TRBV18	TRBJ1-2	.	.	TGTGCCAGCTCCCTCCAACGGGGGGCGGATGGCTACACCTTC	CASSLQRGADGYTF
TRBV30	TRBJ1-1	.	few	TGTGCCTGGAGTCCTTGGACTGAAGCTTTCTTT	CAWSPWTEAFF
TRBV21-1	TRBJ2-7	.	.	TGTGCCAGCAGCCTGCAATGGGTCCCTAGCGGGAGGGGGTACGAGCAGTACTTC	CASSLQWVPSGRGYEQYF
TRBV29-1	TRBJ2-7	.	few	TGCAGCGTCGGGGGTGGGGTAGCCTACGAGCAGTACTTC	CSVGGGVAYEQYF
TRBV27	TRBJ1-2	TRBD1	few	TGTGCCAGCAGCTCAATAGGGACAGGGACCTATGGCTACACCTTC	CASSSIGTGTYGYTF
TRBV4-2	TRBJ2-2	TRBD1	few	TGTGCCAGCAGCCAAGGGGTTCAAGGACAGGGGGGAAGCGGGGCGACCGGGGAGCTGTTTTTT	CASSQGVQGQGGSGATGELFF
TRBV19	TRBJ2-3	.	.	TGTGCCAGTAGTATCGAGGGGCTCGGTAGTACAGATACGCAGTATTTT	CASSIEGLGSTDTQYF
TRBV2	TRBJ2-2	.	.	TGTGCCAGCAGTGGTAGCGCAAAGGGGGAGCTGTTTTTT	CASSGSAKGELFF
TRBV15	TRBJ2-5	TRBD1	.	TGTGCCACCAGCAGAGATCTGGCACAGGGGAAAGAGACCCAGTACTTC	CATSRDLAQGKETQYF
TRBV29-1	TRBJ1-1	.	few	TGCAGCGTTGATAGGGGTTTAGTGAACACTGAAGCTTTCTTT	CSVDRGLVNTEAFF
TRBV5-1	TRBJ1-1	TRBD1	.	TGCGCCAGCAGCTGGACAGGATCAGGGAACACTGAAGCTTTCTTT	CASSWTGSGNTEAFF
TRBV4-2	TRBJ2-1	.	once	TGTGCCAGCAGCGGCGACGCTCGCAATGAGCAGTTCTTC	CASSGDARNEQFF
TRBV5-4	TRBJ2-1	.	few	TGTGCCAGCAGCCCGCCCCCCAAGGTGGGAGTGAACAATGAGCAGTTCTTC	CASSPPPKVGVNNEQFF
TRBV6-6	TRBJ2-1	TRBD2	.	TGTGCCAGCAAGGGAGGGTTGGCCTTCAATGAGCAGTTCTTC	CASKGGLAFNEQFF
TRBV30	TRBJ1-2	.	.	TGTGCCTGGAGTGTACAAGGGGGAGCTAACTATGGCTACACCTTC	CAWSVQGGANYGYTF
TRBV18	TRBJ1-2	.	.	TGTGCCAGCTCACCGGAGAGCTATGGCTACACCTTC	CASSPESYGYTF
TRBV29-1	TRBJ2-5	TRBD1	.	TGCAGCCTGAGGGGGGACAGGGAGACCCAGTACTTC	CSLRGDRETQYF
TRBV30	TRBJ2-7	TRBD1	few	TGTGCCTGGAGTCAGGACAGGGGCTACGAGCAGTACTTC	CAWSQDRGYEQYF
TRBV4-1	TRBJ1-1	TRBD1	few	TGCGCCAGCAGCCGGATAGGGGACAGAGGACTTGAAGCTTTCTTT	CASSRIGDRGLEAFF
TRBV29-1	TRBJ2-7	.	few	TGCAGCATACTTCGACAGGAATCCTACGAGCAGTACTTC	CSILRQESYEQYF
TRBV30	TRBJ1-2	.	.	TGTGCCTGGAGTCGTATGGGAGGCGGTGCCACTAACTATGGCTACACCTTC	CAWSRMGGGATNYGYTF
TRBV29-1	TRBJ1-2	.	.	TGCAGCGTTGAGAGGGTCCTAAACTATGGCTACACCTTC	CSVERVLNYGYTF
TRBV9	TRBJ1-2	TRBD1	.	TGTGCCAGCAGCGAGGGACAGGGGGCGAACTATGGCTACACCTTC	CASSEGQGANYGYTF
TRBV9	TRBJ2-5	.	.	TGTGCCAGCAGCCCCCGGAGTAGAAGTGGCCAAGAGACCCAGTACTTC	CASSPRSRSGQETQYF
TRBV28	TRBJ1-5	.	once	TGTGCCAGCAGTTTAATCTTAGGAAGCCAGCCCCAGCATTTT	CASSLILGSQPQHF
TRBV20-1	TRBJ2-3	.	few	TGCAGTGCCCAGACCTCGGGTACGCAGTATTTT	CSAQTSGTQYF
TRBV30	TRBJ1-3	.	.	TGTGCCTGGAGTGTAGCCGGGGTGGCAGGTCCATACTCTGGAAACACCATATATTTT	CAWSVAGVAGPYSGNTIYF
TRBV18	TRBJ2-4	.	.	TGTGCCAGCTCACCACCGCAAGCGACAGGTCGTCAGTACTTC	CASSPPQATGRQYF
TRBV30	TRBJ2-1	TRBD1	.	TGTGCCTGGACCGGGGACAGCTCCTACAATGAGCAGTTCTTC	CAWTGDSSYNEQFF
TRBV29-1	TRBJ1-3	.	.	TGCAGCGTGACAAGCGGCGACACCATATATTTT	CSVTSGDTIYF
TRBV6-5	TRBJ2-5	.	.	TGTGCCAGCAGTTACTCGATAGGGCAGACCCAGTACTTC	CASSYSIGQTQYF
TRBV29-1	TRBJ2-1	.	few	TGCAGCGCGAGGGACTTGCGGCAGTTCTTC	CSARDLRQFF
TRBV29-1	TRBJ2-7	TRBD1	few	TGCAGCGTTGCTGTGGTTAGAGGACAGGCCTACGAGCAGTACTTC	CSVAVVRGQAYEQYF
TRBV7-2	TRBJ2-5	.	.	TGTGCCAGCACCAAACTAGAGGCGACCCAGTACTTC	CASTKLEATQYF
TRBV7-7	TRBJ2-5	.	.	TGTGCTAGCAGCCACCGTGGGGAGACCCAGTACTTC	CASSHRGETQYF
TRBV5-1	TRBJ1-2	TRBD1	few	TGCGCCAGCAGCTTGGAAGAGGGGGCTGGAGGGTATGGCTACACCTTC	CASSLEEGAGGYGYTF
TRBV28	TRBJ2-6	.	few	TGTGCCAGCACCCCCTGGTCAGGGACTGGGGCCAACGTCCTGACTTTC	CASTPWSGTGANVLTF
TRBV2	TRBJ1-1	.	many	TGTGCCAGCAGTGAAGGGGGGGACACTGAAGCTTTCTTT	CASSEGGDTEAFF